This T cell receptor beta chain was recovered during a study of early T cells in non-severe SARS-CoV-2 infection. Study-level information: The sequenced material was bulk RNA from unsorted whole blood, and its chains were unpaired. The study's findings and limits: Comparison of clonotypes with VDJdb favored anti-spike CD8 responses while missing private and CD4 specificities.

This clonotype was picked up many times. Its specificity is unknown. The CDR3 spans 19 residues. Trimming cost V 7 bases and J 7 bases; bases outside gene matches: 18. Per the germline V gene, CDR1 is MNHEY and CDR2 is SVGEGT. The TCR library protocol was used to attach unique molecular identifiers. These identifiers were attached to individual cDNA molecules. TCRdb re-analysed the 5' RACE reads in MiXCR, keeping a single row per CDR3 protein. The sample includes under 85,000 distinct CDR3 sequences, more than 12% of them seen just once. V usage is TRBV6-2 or TRBV6-3 and J usage is TRBJ2-1; 14 bases fit TRBD2. Specimen: whole blood, collected at baseline. The clonotype comes from an adult who was a healthcare worker with PCR-confirmed SARS-CoV-2 infection or an uninfected control (not recorded which). In DNA, the CDR3 is TGTGCCAGCAATTTCGCACCTGCAGGACTAGCGGGAGGTGGAAATGAGCAGTTCTTC. This encodes CASNFAPAGLAGGGNEQFF.